This TCR beta chain was obtained from a study of OX40 agonist ivuxolimab in advanced cancers. Findings and limits, study-wide: In the expanded peripheral T cells, antigen specificity was never determined.

The length of the CDR3 is 19 residues. Germline lookup yields CDR1 SGHDN and CDR2 FVKESK. V was clipped by 4 bases and J by 7 bases, with 29 bases between them. TCRdb's table, derived via immunoSEQ multiplex PCR, lists solely in-frame clones and lacks some. The sample records tens of thousands of clones, roughly 80% being singletons. Concerning this clone itself: As yet, its antigen is unknown.

Sequencing used CD4+ or CD8+ T cells sorted from blood, obtained in a trial of the OX40 agonist ivuxolimab. V gene TRBV14 combines with J gene TRBJ2-1; D unclear. The TCR was taken from an adult with an advanced solid tumor such as melanoma, head and neck, liver or kidney cancer. The CDR3 DNA follows: TGTGCCAGCAGCCTTAGAAATAAGTCAATGGGTCAATTTGGGAATGAGCAGTTCTTC. Amino acids: CASSLRNKSMGQFGNEQFF.